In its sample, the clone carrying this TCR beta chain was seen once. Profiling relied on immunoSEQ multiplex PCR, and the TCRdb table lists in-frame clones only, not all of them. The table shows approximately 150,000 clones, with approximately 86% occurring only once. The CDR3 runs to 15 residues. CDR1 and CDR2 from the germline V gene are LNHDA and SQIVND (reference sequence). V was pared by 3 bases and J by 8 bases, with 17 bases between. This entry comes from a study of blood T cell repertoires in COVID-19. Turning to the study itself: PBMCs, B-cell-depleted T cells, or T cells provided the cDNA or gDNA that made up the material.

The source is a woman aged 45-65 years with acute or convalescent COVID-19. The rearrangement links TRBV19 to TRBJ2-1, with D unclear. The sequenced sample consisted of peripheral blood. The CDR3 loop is CASSMRLMTFDEQFF. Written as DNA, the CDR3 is TGTGCCAGTAGTATGAGGCTCATGACGTTTGATGAGCAGTTCTTC.